This TCR beta chain was recovered during a study of shared clonotypes between healthy human individuals. Study context: A couple of women and a few men aged 18 to 49 served as donors. Findings of the study overall: Sharing of clonotypes among donors was expected to vary with sequencing depth.

Regarding this clone: The antigen is not known.

Assay: immunoSEQ multiplex PCR; the TCRdb copy retains only in-frame clones and omits some. This table holds a few million clones, 85% to 95% found once. This clonotype was obtained from a man aged 18 to 30 in good health. The source material was naive CD4+ T cells sorted from blood. Subset meaning: CD45RA+ positively selected.

The CDR3 sequence: CASRSAGETQYF. In DNA, the CDR3 is TGTGCCAGCAGGTCGGCGGGAGAGACCCAGTACTTC. V usage is TRBV7-6 and J usage is TRBJ2-5; TRBD2 might be the D (5 bases). Germline V lookup: CDR1 SGHVS, CDR2 FNYEAQ. This CDR3 is built from 12 residues. Trimming left V 6 bases short and J 4 bases short, with 9 bases between.